This passage covers 8 T cell receptor beta chains from one sample sequenced in a study of T-cell reconstitution after alpha-beta-depleted transplantation in children. Preparing the TCRbeta library involved the use of unique molecular identifiers. TCRdb analysed the PCR reads with MiXCR anew, one entry per CDR3 protein. This table has roughly 120,000 distinct CDR3 sequences, about a tenth appearing once. Sequenced material: PBMCs, taken before TCRalphabeta/CD19-depleted stem cell transplant. These receptors originate from a boy aged 2 to 10 with acute lymphoblastic leukemia, due to receive a stem cell transplant.

This clonotype has a count of ten or more. The chain combines TRBV20-1 with TRBJ2-3; possible D gene TRBD1, 6 bases. This CDR3 has 18 residues. V lost 6 bases and J 0 bases, leaving 25 bases between the germline ends. Germline CDR1 DFQATT, CDR2 SNEGSKA (reference sequence). The CDR3 nucleotides are TGCAGTGCCCTCGACAGGACCCGGGTAACACTTAGCACAGATACGCAGTATTTT. Protein: CSALDRTRVTLSTDTQYF.

The sample holds a few counts of this clonotype. The V and J genes are TRBV30 and TRBJ2-7, with a possible D match to TRBD1 (6 bases). Trimming stripped 1 base from V and 3 bases from J, with 13 bases between. The CDR3 covers 14 residues. Germline values: CDR1 GTSNPN, CDR2 SVGIG (reference sequence). In DNA, the CDR3 is TGTGCCTGGAGTGCCCACAGGGCGAACTACGAGCAGTACTTC. Translation gives CAWSAHRANYEQYF. Using reference TRBV30 and TRBJ2-7 for the parts outside the CDR3, the full variable domain is SQTIHQWPATLVQPVGSPLSLECTVEGTSNPNLYWYRQAAGRGLQLLFYSVGIGQISSEVPQNLSASRPQDRQFILSSKKLLLSDSGFYLCAWSAHRANYEQYFGPGTRLTVT.

The chain carries TRBV6-1 and TRBJ2-5, with TRBD2 matching over 7 bases. Germline assignment: CDR1 MNHNS and CDR2 SASEGT. This CDR3 contains 14 residues. V gave up 6 bases and J gave up 5 bases; unmatched junction bases: 9. The CDR3 DNA sequence: TGTGCCAGCAGCCCGCCTCGGGGGGAGGAGACCCAGTACTTC. This codes for CASSPPRGEETQYF.

The genes are TRBV9 and TRBJ2-2, with 11 bases lining up with TRBD2. Germline values: CDR1 SGDLS, CDR2 YYNGEE. With 3 bases clipped from V and 6 bases from J, the junction kept 7 bases outside the gene matches. This CDR3 region has 16 residues. The CDR3 DNA sequence: TGTGCCAGCAGCGGTAGCGGGAGGGTCCACGCCGGGGAGCTGTTTTTT. Its protein product is CASSGSGRVHAGELFF. The full variable domain, rest sourced from reference TRBV9 and TRBJ2-2, is DSGVTQTPKHLITATGQRVTLRCSPRSGDLSVYWYQQSLDQGLQFLIQYYNGEERAKGNILERFSAQQFPDLHSELNLSSLELGDSALYFCASSGSGRVHAGELFFGEGSRLTVL.

This clonotype has just a few counts. The chain links TRBV7-3 to TRBJ2-3; D is ambiguous. This CDR3 comprises 17 residues. The germline gives CDR1 SGHTA, CDR2 FQGTGA. V was shortened by 1 base and J by 1 base, with 15 bases between the two germline ends. CDR3 in DNA: TGTGCCAGCAGCTTAAACCGGCCCTCCCTTGGCACAGATACGCAGTATTTT. Its protein product is CASSLNRPSLGTDTQYF.

This clonotype was found many times. The chain combines TRBV5-1 with TRBJ2-5; maybe TRBD1 (5 bases). Between the trimmed V and J ends, which lost 4 bases and 2 bases, there was a span of 12 bases. Per germline, CDR1 SGHRS and CDR2 YFSETQ. This CDR3 is built from 14 residues. The CDR3 DNA sequence: TGCGCCAGCAGCCGAGGACAATTACAAGAGACCCAGTACTTC. This encodes CASSRGQLQETQYF.

This clonotype was counted many times. This chain connects TRBV12-3 or TRBV12-4 to TRBJ2-1, with 11 positions matching TRBD2. The CDR3 consists of 13 residues. V was clipped by 4 bases and J by 9 bases; unmatched bases: 2. CDR3 amino acids: CASSSGLAAEQFF. CDR3 nucleotide sequence: TGTGCCAGCAGTTCGGGACTAGCGGCTGAGCAGTTCTTC.

This rearrangement joins TRBV27 to TRBJ2-7; 9 bases are a match to TRBD1. The junction had 11 bases not matched to a gene; V was cut back by 6 bases and J by 5 bases. From germline, CDR1 is MNHEY and CDR2 SMNVEV (reference sequence). The CDR3 runs 15 residues. The CDR3 is CASSQTGGAMDEQYF. CDR3 nucleotides: TGTGCCAGCAGCCAAACAGGGGGCGCGATGGACGAGCAGTACTTC.